What follows are 24 T cell receptor beta chains derived from one specimen sequenced in a study of T-cell memory formation after mild COVID-19. TCRdb reprocessed the 5' RACE reads via MiXCR and lists one record per CDR3 protein. The table has fewer than 700,000 distinct CDR3 sequences, 20% to 25% seen once; the top ten hold about 8.4%. The source material was PBMCs or a T cell subset sorted from them (not recorded which). The source of these receptors is an adult woman who had mild COVID-19 (a few samples of this study predate the infection). Cell type and time point are not known.

The CDR3 loop is CASSLETTLGHTQYF. CDR3 nucleotides: TGTGCCAGCAGCTTAGAGACTACCCTCGGGCATACGCAGTATTTT. The rearrangement uses TRBV7-2 and TRBJ2-3, with D maybe TRBD2 (5 bases). The length of the CDR3 is 15 residues. V lost 1 base and J lost 7, with 15 bases in between. Germline V gene data show CDR1 as SGHTA and CDR2 as FQGNSA.

The chain links TRBV4-3 to TRBJ2-7; D not resolved. The CDR3 covers 15 residues. V was clipped by 0 bases and J by 3 bases, with 12 bases between them. Germline V CDR1 and CDR2: LGHNA, YSLEER. In DNA, the CDR3 is TGCGCCAGCAGCCAAGATCCCACGAACCACTACGAGCAGTACTTC. As protein: CASSQDPTNHYEQYF.

In this sample, this clonotype turned up a few times. This chain connects TRBV7-2 to TRBJ1-1; no clear D. The CDR3 contains 15 residues. V was trimmed by 1 base and J by 1 base, leaving 10 bases between them. Germline-derived CDR1 and CDR2 are SGHTA and FQGNSA. The CDR3 DNA is TGTGCCAGCAGCTTAGATCAGATGGGGAACACTGAAGCTTTCTTT. Protein product: CASSLDQMGNTEAFF. Based on the CDR3 plus reference TRBV7-2 and TRBJ1-1, the full variable domain is GAGVSQSPSNKVTEKGKDVELRCDPISGHTALYWYRQSLGQGLEFLIYFQGNSAPDKSGLPSDRFSAERTGGSVSTLTIQRTQQEDSAVYLCASSLDQMGNTEAFFGQGTRLTVV.

In its sample, this clonotype was seen a few times. The chain joins TRBV4-1 to TRBJ2-7, with 11 bases identical to TRBD2. The CDR3 runs 16 residues. The junction had 6 bases not matched to a gene; V was cut back by 3 bases and J by 2 bases. The germline gives CDR1 MGHRA, CDR2 YSYEKL. The CDR3 sequence is CASSHEGTSGAYEQYF. The CDR3 nucleotides read TGCGCCAGCAGCCATGAAGGGACTAGCGGAGCCTACGAGCAGTACTTC.

This clonotype has a count of ten or more. CDR3 residues: CASSPGLGTGELFF. CDR3 DNA sequence: TGTGCCAGCAGCCCCGGGTTGGGGACCGGGGAGCTGTTTTTT. The chain has TRBV7-3 and TRBJ2-2; D is uncertain. The CDR3 consists of 14 residues. The germline V gene encodes CDR1 SGHTA and CDR2 FQGTGA. V shed 5 bases and J shed 5 bases, with 12 bases lying between them.

This clonotype was seen more than once but under ten times. The chain employs TRBV12-3 or TRBV12-4 and TRBJ2-5; 8 nucleotides align to TRBD1. The trim removed 7 bases at V and 5 bases at J, leaving 15 bases unmatched. The CDR3 length is 16 residues. In DNA, the CDR3 is TGTGCCAGCACTCCCCCAGCAGGGGGCTATGGGGAGACCCAGTACTTC. Its protein is CASTPPAGGYGETQYF.

The chain links TRBV6-7 to TRBJ2-7, with TRBD1 identical over 10 bases. TRBV6-7 is recorded as an ORF, its role being uncertain. Trimming took 7 bases from V and 1 from J; bases not matched to a gene: 7. This CDR3 region has 15 residues. CDR3 sequence reads: CASTAPGQGSYEQYF. DNA of the CDR3: TGTGCCAGCACCGCCCCGGGACAGGGGTCCTACGAGCAGTACTTC.

This clonotype came up many times. The rearrangement links TRBV12-3 or TRBV12-4 to TRBJ2-1; D might be TRBD1 or TRBD2, each matching 5 bases. V lost 6 bases and J lost 12, with 21 bases in between. The CDR3 has 14 residues. The chain's CDR3 is CASSTRDGWAGQFF. The CDR3 DNA reads TGTGCCAGCAGCACCCGGGACGGTTGGGCAGGGCAGTTCTTC.

V usage is TRBV15 and J usage is TRBJ1-3; weak D call: TRBD1 (6 bases). The germline V gene encodes CDR1 LNHNV and CDR2 YYDKDF (reference sequence). The CDR3 sequence is 15 residues long. V was pared by 5 bases and J by 6 bases, with 17 bases between. CDR3 in amino acids: CATSVAGAAENTIYF. Here the CDR3 DNA reads TGTGCCACCAGCGTCGCGGGGGCAGCCGAAAACACCATATATTTT.

The chain joins TRBV3-1 to TRBJ2-7, with D unresolved. Looked up from germline, CDR1 is LGHDT and CDR2 is YNNKEL (reference sequence). V gave up 0 bases and J gave up 0 bases, with 9 bases separating them. This CDR3 comprises 15 residues. The CDR3 nucleotides are TGTGCCAGCAGCCAAGAACGAACGAGCTCCTACGAGCAGTACTTC. It specifies CASSQERTSSYEQYF.

V and J are TRBV18 and TRBJ2-5, with D uncertain. CDR3 size: 15 residues. The V and J ends lost 3 bases and 4 bases respectively, with 15 bases between them. The germline CDR1 and CDR2 sequences are KGHSH and LQKENI. The CDR3 bases are TGTGCCAGCTCACCTCTCGACGGCCCTGGAGAGACCCAGTACTTC. This codes for CASSPLDGPGETQYF.

V is TRBV29-1 and J is TRBJ2-1, with 7 bases identical to TRBD2. Looked up from germline, CDR1 is SQVTM and CDR2 is ANQGSEA. V shed 4 bases and J 5 bases; nucleotides not matched to a gene: 14. This CDR3 has 16 residues. CDR3 sequence reads: CSVGPLLAAPHNEQFF. The DNA for the CDR3 is TGCAGCGTTGGCCCTCTCCTAGCGGCGCCCCACAATGAGCAGTTCTTC.

The V gene is TRBV5-4, the J gene TRBJ2-7; D not resolved. The CDR3 totals 13 residues. The V gene's germline CDR1 is SGHNT and CDR2 YYREEE (reference sequence). V lost 0 bases and J 2 bases, leaving 6 bases between the germline ends. For the CDR3, the DNA is TGTGCCAGCAGCTTGGAAGGAACCTACGAGCAGTACTTC. Its protein is CASSLEGTYEQYF.

There are a few counts of this clonotype. The chain recombines TRBV7-8 with TRBJ2-5; 9 bases agree with TRBD2. Trimming took 0 bases from V and 5 from J; bases not matched to a gene: 10. This CDR3 region has 17 residues. CDR1 and CDR2 from the germline V gene are SGHVS and FQNEAQ. The CDR3 here is CASSLAPLGGREETQYF. In DNA, the CDR3 is TGTGCCAGCAGCTTAGCGCCCCTTGGCGGGAGGGAGGAGACCCAGTACTTC.

The CDR3 here is CSARAYFGPAATGEQETQYF. CDR3 sequence (DNA): TGCAGTGCTAGAGCTTATTTTGGCCCGGCCGCTACGGGAGAGCAAGAGACCCAGTACTTC. The chain is built from TRBV20-1 and TRBJ2-5, with D perhaps TRBD2 (6 bases). The V end was cut by 1 base, the J end by 2 bases, with 29 bases between. Germline values: CDR1 DFQATT, CDR2 SNEGSKA (reference sequence). This CDR3 has 20 residues.

This clonotype was seen only a few times. This chain uses TRBV7-9 with TRBJ2-1; 9 nucleotides align to TRBD2. The CDR3 has 16 residues. Trimming cost V 6 bases and J 7 bases; bases outside gene matches: 13. In germline, CDR1 is SEHNR, CDR2 FQNEAQ (reference sequence). The chain's CDR3 is CASRRTSATEGNEQFF. CDR3 bases: TGTGCCAGCAGACGGACTAGCGCCACGGAGGGTAATGAGCAGTTCTTC.

This clonotype occurred many times. A read error may account for a junction end that differs from germline. This chain joins TRBV12-3 or TRBV12-4 and TRBJ2-7, with D uncertain. The CDR3 spans 11 residues. The CDR3 DNA sequence: TGCGCCAGCAGCTTGTCTTCCGAGCAGTACTTC. This encodes CASSLSSEQYF.

This chain links TRBV5-6 with TRBJ2-4; D call uncertain. V was cut by 0 bases and J by 0 bases, with 10 bases left in between. Per the germline V gene, CDR1 is SGHDT and CDR2 is YYEEEE. This CDR3 spans 16 amino acids. The CDR3 sequence: CASSLGGALAKNIQYF. For the CDR3, the DNA is TGTGCCAGCAGCTTGGGAGGAGCGCTAGCCAAAAACATTCAGTACTTC.

The sample holds a few counts of this clonotype. A read error may account for a junction end that differs from germline. This sequence joins TRBV20-1 and TRBJ2-1, with 8 bases fitting TRBD2. The CDR3 runs to 11 residues. Germline-derived CDR1 and CDR2 are DFQATT and SNEGSKA (reference sequence). The DNA for the CDR3 is TGCAGTGCTAGAGGGCTAGCGGGCAATCACTTC. This gives the protein CSARGLAGNHF.

This clonotype was recorded a few times. V gene TRBV7-2 combines with J gene TRBJ2-7, with D possibly TRBD1 on 6 matching bases. The CDR3 extends over 15 amino acids. Deletions cut 4 bases from V and 3 bases from J, with 16 bases between. From germline, CDR1 is SGHTA and CDR2 FQGNSA. DNA for the CDR3: TGTGCCAGCAGCTATGGTCGGACAGAAAGCTACGAGCAGTACTTC. Amino acid sequence: CASSYGRTESYEQYF.

V and J are TRBV30 and TRBJ2-3, with a possible D match to TRBD1 (5 bases). Per germline, CDR1 GTSNPN and CDR2 SVGIG (reference sequence). Trimming removed 1 base from V and 6 bases from J, with 20 bases in between. CDR3 length: 16 amino acids. The CDR3 DNA follows: TGTGCCTGGAGTGAGCCCGACAGCACATCGCGGGATACGCAGTATTTT. This codes for CAWSEPDSTSRDTQYF. Drawing the rest from reference TRBV30 and TRBJ2-3, the complete variable domain is SQTIHQWPATLVQPVGSPLSLECTVEGTSNPNLYWYRQAAGRGLQLLFYSVGIGQISSEVPQNLSASRPQDRQFILSSKKLLLSDSGFYLCAWSEPDSTSRDTQYFGPGTRLTVL.

The sample holds a few counts of this clonotype. The genes are TRBV5-1 and TRBJ2-5, with D maybe TRBD2 (5 bases). V lost 7 bases and J lost 2, with 15 bases in between. The CDR3 loop spans 14 amino acids. The V gene's germline CDR1 is SGHRS and CDR2 YFSETQ. CDR3: CASGMSGPQETQYF. The CDR3 nucleotides are TGCGCCAGCGGAATGAGCGGTCCACAAGAGACCCAGTACTTC.

In this sample, this clonotype turned up a few times. The chain combines TRBV7-2 with TRBJ2-1; 9 bases map to TRBD2. The germline CDR1 and CDR2 sequences are SGHTA and FQGNSA. V was clipped by 0 bases and J by 4 bases; unmatched bases: 4. The CDR3 contains 16 residues. CDR3 bases: TGTGCCAGCAGCTTAGCGGCTAGCGGGGTATACAATGAGCAGTTCTTC. It yields the protein CASSLAASGVYNEQFF. The entire variable domain, with the rest obtained from reference TRBV7-2 and TRBJ2-1, is as follows: GAGVSQSPSNKVTEKGKDVELRCDPISGHTALYWYRQSLGQGLEFLIYFQGNSAPDKSGLPSDRFSAERTGGSVSTLTIQRTQQEDSAVYLCASSLAASGVYNEQFFGPGTRLTVL.

CDR3 sequence: CASTNSMGNGYTF. CDR3 sequence (DNA): TGTGCCAGCACGAACAGCATGGGAAATGGCTACACCTTC. V gene TRBV3-1 combines with J gene TRBJ1-2; the D is unclear. This CDR3 has 13 residues. V lost 7 bases to trimming and J lost 6 bases, with 15 bases between them. CDR1 and CDR2 (germline): LGHDT, YNNKEL (reference sequence). Variable domain in full (rest from reference TRBV3-1 and TRBJ1-2): DTAVSQTPKYLVTQMGNDKSIKCEQNLGHDTMYWYKQDSKKFLKIMFSYNNKELIINETVPNRFSPKSPDKAHLNLHINSLELGDSAVYFCASTNSMGNGYTFGSGTRLTVV.